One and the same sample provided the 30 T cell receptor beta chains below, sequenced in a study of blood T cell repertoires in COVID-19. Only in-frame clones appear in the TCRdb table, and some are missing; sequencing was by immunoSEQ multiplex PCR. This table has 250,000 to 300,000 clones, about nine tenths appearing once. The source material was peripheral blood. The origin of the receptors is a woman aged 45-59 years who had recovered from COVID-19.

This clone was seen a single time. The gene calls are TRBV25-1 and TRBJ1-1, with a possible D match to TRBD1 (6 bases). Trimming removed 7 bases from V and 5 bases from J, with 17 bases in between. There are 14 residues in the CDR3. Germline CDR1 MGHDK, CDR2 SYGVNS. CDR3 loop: CASKGELLSTEAFF. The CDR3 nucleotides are TGTGCCAGCAAGGGGGAGCTACTGAGTACTGAAGCTTTCTTT.

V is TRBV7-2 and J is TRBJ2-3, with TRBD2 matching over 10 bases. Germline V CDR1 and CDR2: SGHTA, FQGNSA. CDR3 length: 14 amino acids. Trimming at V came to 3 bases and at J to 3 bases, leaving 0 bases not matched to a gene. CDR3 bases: TGTGCCAGCAGCTTGGGACTAGCGACAGATACGCAGTATTTT. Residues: CASSLGLATDTQYF.

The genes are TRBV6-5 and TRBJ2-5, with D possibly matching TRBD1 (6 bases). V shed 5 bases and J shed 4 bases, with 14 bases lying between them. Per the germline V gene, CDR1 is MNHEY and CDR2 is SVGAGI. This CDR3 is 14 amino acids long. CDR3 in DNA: TGTGCCAGCAGTCCCGGACAGAGGGGAGAGACCCAGTACTTC. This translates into CASSPGQRGETQYF.

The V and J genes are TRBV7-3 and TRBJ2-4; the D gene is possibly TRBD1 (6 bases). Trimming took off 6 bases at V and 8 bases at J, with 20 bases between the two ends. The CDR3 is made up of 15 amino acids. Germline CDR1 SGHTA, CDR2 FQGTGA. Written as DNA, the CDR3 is TGTGCCAGCAGTCCCACCGGGATAGGGGGAGACATTCAGTACTTC. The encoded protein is CASSPTGIGGDIQYF.

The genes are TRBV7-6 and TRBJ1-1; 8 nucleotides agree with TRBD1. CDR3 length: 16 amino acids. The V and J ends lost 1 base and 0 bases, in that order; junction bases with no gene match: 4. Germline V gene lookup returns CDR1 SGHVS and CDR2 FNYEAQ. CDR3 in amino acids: CASSLGRGRMNTEAFF. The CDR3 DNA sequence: TGTGCCAGCAGCTTAGGCAGGGGGCGTATGAACACTGAAGCTTTCTTT. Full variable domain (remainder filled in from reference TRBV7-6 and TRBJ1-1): GAGVSQSPRYKVTKRGQDVALRCDPISGHVSLYWYRQALGQGPEFLTYFNYEAQQDKSGLPNDRFSAERPEGSISTLTIQRTEQRDSAMYRCASSLGRGRMNTEAFFGQGTRLTVV.

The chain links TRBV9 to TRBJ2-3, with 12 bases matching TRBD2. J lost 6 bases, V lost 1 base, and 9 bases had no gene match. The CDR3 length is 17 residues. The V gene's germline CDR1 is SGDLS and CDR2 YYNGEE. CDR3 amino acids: CASSVSPSGGARDTQYF. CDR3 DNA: TGTGCCAGCAGCGTATCTCCTAGCGGGGGGGCCCGTGATACGCAGTATTTT.

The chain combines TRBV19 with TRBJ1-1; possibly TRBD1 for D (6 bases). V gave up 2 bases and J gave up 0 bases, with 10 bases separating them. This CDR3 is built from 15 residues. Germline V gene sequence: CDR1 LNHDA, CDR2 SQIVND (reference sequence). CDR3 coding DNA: TGTGCCAGTAGTATATGGACAGACATGAACACTGAAGCTTTCTTT. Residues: CASSIWTDMNTEAFF. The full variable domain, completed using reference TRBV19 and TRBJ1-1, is DGGITQSPKYLFRKEGQNVTLSCEQNLNHDAMYWYRQDPGQGLRLIYYSQIVNDFQKGDIAEGYSVSREKKESFPLTVTSAQKNPTAFYLCASSIWTDMNTEAFFGQGTRLTVV.

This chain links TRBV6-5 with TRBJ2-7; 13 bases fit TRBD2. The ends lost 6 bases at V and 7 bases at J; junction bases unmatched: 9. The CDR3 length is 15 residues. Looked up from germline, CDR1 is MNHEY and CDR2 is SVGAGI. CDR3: CASSSGLAGTGEQYF. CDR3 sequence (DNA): TGTGCCAGCAGCTCGGGACTAGCGGGAACCGGGGAGCAGTACTTC.

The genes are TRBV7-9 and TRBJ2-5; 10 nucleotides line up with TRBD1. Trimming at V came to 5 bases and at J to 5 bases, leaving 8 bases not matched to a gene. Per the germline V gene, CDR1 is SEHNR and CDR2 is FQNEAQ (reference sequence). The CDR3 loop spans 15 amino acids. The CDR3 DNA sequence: TGTGCCAGCAGCGCAGGGACAGGGGAGAGTGAGACCCAGTACTTC. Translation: CASSAGTGESETQYF.

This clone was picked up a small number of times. The CDR3 DNA follows: TGTGCCAGCAGCAAAGACAGAAATCAGCCCCAGCATTTT. It encodes CASSKDRNQPQHF. The V call is TRBV28, the J call TRBJ1-5; perhaps TRBD1 as D (5 bases). Trimming shortened V by 6 bases and J by 4 bases, and 10 bases separated the two germline ends. The CDR3 contains 13 residues. Germline CDR1 is MDHEN and CDR2 is SYDVKM.

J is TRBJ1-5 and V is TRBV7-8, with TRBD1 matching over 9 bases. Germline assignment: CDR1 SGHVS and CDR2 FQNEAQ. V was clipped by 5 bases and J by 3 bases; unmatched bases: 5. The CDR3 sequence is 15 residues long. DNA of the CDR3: TGTGCCAGCAGCCGGGACAGGGACTACAATCAGCCCCAGCATTTT. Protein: CASSRDRDYNQPQHF.

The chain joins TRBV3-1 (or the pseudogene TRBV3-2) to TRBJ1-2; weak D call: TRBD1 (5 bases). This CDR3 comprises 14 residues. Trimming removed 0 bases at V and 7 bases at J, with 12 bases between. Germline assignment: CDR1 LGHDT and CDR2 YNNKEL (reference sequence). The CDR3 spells CASSQDWGDGGYTF. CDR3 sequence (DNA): TGTGCCAGCAGCCAAGATTGGGGGGATGGTGGCTACACCTTC.

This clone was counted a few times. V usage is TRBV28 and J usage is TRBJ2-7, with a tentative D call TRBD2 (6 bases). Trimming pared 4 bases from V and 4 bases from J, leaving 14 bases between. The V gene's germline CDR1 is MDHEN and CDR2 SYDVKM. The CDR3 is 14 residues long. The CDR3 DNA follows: TGTGCCAGCAGTTACACCGGGACTCCGTACGAGCAGTACTTC. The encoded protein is CASSYTGTPYEQYF. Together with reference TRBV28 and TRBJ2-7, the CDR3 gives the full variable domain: DVKVTQSSRYLVKRTGEKVFLECVQDMDHENMFWYRQDPGLGLRLIYFSYDVKMKEKGDIPEGYSVSREKKERFSLILESASTNQTSMYLCASSYTGTPYEQYFGPGTRLTVT.

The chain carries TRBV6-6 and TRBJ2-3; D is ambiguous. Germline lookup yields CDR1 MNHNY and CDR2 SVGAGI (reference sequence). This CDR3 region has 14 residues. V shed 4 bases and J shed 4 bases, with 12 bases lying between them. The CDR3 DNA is TGTGCCAGCAGTTCCAACCCTTACTCAGATACGCAGTATTTT. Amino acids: CASSSNPYSDTQYF.

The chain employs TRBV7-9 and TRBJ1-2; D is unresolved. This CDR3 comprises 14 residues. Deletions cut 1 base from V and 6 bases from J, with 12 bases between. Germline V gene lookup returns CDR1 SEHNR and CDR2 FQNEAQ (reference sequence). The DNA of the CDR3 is TGTGCCAGCAGCTTAGGTGTAACAGTCCATGGCTACACCTTC. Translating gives CASSLGVTVHGYTF.

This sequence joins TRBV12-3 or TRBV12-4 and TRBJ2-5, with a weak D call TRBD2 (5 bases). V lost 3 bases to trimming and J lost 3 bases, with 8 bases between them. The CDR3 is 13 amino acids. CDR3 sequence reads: CASSFSGEETQYF. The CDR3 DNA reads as TGTGCCAGCAGTTTCTCCGGGGAAGAGACCCAGTACTTC.

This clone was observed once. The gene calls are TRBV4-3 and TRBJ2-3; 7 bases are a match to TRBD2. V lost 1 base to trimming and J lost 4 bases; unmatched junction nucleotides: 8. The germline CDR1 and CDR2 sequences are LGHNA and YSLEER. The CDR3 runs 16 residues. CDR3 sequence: CASSQAGGSIPDTQYF. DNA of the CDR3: TGCGCCAGCAGCCAAGCAGGCGGGAGTATCCCAGATACGCAGTATTTT.

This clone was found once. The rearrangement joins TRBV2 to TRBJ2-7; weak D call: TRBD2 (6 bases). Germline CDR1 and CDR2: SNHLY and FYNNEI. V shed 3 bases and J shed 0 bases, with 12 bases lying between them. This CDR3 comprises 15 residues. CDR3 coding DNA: TGTGCCAGCAGTGAGGGGGACGGGAGCTCCTACGAGCAGTACTTC. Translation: CASSEGDGSSYEQYF.

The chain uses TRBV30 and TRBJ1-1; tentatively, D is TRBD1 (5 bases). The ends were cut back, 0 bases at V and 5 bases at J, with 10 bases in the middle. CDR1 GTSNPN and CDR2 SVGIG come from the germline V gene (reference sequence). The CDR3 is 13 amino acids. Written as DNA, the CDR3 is TGTGCCTGGAGTGTCCCCAAGGGGACTGAAGCTTTCTTT. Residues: CAWSVPKGTEAFF.

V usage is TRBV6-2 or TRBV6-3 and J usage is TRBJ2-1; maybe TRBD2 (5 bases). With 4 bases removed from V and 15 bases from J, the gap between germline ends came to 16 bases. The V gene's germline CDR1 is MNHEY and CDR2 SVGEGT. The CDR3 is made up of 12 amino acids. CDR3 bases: TGTGCCAGCAGTTCCCAGACGGCTAGCCTGTTCTTC. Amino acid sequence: CASSSQTASLFF.

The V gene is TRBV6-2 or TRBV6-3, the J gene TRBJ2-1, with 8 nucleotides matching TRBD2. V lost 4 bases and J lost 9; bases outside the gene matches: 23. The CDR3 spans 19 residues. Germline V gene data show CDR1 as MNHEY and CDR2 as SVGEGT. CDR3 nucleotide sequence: TGTGCCAGCAGTTTCGCCTGGATGAGGGCAGCGGGAGTGAGTGGTGAGCAGTTCTTC. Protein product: CASSFAWMRAAGVSGEQFF.

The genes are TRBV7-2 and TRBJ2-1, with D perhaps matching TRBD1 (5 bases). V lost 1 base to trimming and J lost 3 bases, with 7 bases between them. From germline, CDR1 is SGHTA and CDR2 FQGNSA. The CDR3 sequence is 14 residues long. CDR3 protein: CASSLGQGYNEQFF. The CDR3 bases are TGTGCCAGCAGCTTAGGGCAGGGCTACAATGAGCAGTTCTTC.

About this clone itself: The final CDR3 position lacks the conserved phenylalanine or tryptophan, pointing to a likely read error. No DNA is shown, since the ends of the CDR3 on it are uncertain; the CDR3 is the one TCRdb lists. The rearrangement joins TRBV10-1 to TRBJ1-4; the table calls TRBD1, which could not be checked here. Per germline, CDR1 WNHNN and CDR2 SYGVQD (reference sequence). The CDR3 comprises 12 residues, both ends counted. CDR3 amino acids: CASSESYRGGTS.

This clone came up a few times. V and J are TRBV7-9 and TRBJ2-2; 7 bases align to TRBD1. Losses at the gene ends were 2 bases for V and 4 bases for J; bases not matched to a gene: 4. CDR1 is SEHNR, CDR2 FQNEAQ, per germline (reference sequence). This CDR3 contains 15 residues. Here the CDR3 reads CASSLPQGITGELFF. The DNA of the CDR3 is TGTGCCAGCAGCTTACCACAGGGGATCACCGGGGAGCTGTTTTTT.

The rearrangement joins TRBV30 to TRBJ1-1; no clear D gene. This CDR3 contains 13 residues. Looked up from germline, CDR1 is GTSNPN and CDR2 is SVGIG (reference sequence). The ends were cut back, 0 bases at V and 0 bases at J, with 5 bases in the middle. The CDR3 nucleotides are TGTGCCTGGAGTGTAGCTGTGAACACTGAAGCTTTCTTT. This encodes CAWSVAVNTEAFF.

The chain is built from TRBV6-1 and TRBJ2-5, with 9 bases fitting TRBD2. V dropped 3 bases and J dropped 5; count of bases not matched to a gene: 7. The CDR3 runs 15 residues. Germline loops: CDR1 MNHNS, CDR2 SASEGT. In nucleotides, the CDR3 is TGTGCCAGCAGTGAGTGGAGCGGGGGGAGGGAGACCCAGTACTTC. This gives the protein CASSEWSGGRETQYF.

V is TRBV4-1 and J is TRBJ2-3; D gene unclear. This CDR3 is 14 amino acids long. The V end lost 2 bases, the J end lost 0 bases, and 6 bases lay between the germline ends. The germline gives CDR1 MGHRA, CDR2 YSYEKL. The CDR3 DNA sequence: TGCGCCAGCAGCCAACCTTCTAGCACAGATACGCAGTATTTT. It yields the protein CASSQPSSTDTQYF.

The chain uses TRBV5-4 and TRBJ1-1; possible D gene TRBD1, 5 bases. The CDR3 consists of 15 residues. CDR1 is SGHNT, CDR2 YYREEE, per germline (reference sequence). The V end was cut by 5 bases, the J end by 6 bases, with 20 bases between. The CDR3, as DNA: TGTGCCAGCAGGTCTGCCCGGACGAAGGGGTCTGAAGCTTTCTTT. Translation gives CASRSARTKGSEAFF.

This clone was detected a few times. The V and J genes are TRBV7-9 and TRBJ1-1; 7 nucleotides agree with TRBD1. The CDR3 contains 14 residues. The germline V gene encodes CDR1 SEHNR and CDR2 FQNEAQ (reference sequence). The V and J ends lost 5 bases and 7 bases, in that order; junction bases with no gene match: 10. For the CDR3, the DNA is TGTGCCAGCAGCCCCGACAGGGTGGTTAATGAAGCTTTCTTT. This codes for CASSPDRVVNEAFF. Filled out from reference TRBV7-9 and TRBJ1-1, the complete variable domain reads DTGVSQNPRHKITKRGQNVTFRCDPISEHNRLYWYRQTLGQGPEFLTYFQNEAQLEKSRLLSDRFSAERPKGSFSTLEIQRTEQGDSAMYLCASSPDRVVNEAFFGQGTRLTVV.

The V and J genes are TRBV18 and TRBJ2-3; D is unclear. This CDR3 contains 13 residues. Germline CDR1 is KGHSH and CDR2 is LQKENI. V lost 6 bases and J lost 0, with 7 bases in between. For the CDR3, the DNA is TGTGCCAGCTCCCCCCCTAGCACAGATACGCAGTATTTT. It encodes CASSPPSTDTQYF.